The rows below give T cell receptor beta chains drawn from one sample of a study of blood T cell repertoires in COVID-19. Measured with immunoSEQ multiplex PCR; TCRdb has only the in-frame clones, and not every one. The sample consists of about 120,000 clones, approximately 90% of them appearing once. The sample was peripheral blood. Receptors originate from a man aged 35-49 years with acute or convalescent COVID-19. The CDR3 runs from the conserved cysteine through the conserved F or W. Each record gives: J gene, V gene, clone size, D gene, CDR3 DNA, CDR3 protein. D genes are given only for firm matches. Expanded clones are given a class, and other clones once, few, many or no size at all.

>TRBJ2-7|TRBV10-3|NA|NA
TGTGCCATCAGTCAGGAGGACTACGAGCAGTACTTC
CAISQEDYEQYF
>TRBJ1-2|TRBV6-6|NA|NA
TGTGCCAGCACCTCCAGCGGAGATCCCTATGGCTACACCTTC
CASTSSGDPYGYTF
>TRBJ1-6|TRBV6-2/TRBV6-3|many|NA
TGTGCCAGCAGTGCGATCAGGGATTTGTGGGTGAGCTCCTATAATTCACCCCTCCACTTT
CASSAIRDLWVSSYNSPLHF
>TRBJ1-1|TRBV5-1|NA|TRBD1
TGCGCCAGCAGCTCAACAGGGGACGGTGAAGCTTTCTTT
CASSSTGDGEAFF
>TRBJ1-2|TRBV19|few|NA
TGTGCCAGTAGTATAGATCCCAGGGTCTATGGCTACACCTTC
CASSIDPRVYGYTF
>TRBJ1-2|TRBV7-6|NA|TRBD1
TGTGCCAGCAGCTTAAACAGGGGTGGTGGCTACACCTTC
CASSLNRGGGYTF
>TRBJ2-7|TRBV7-2|NA|TRBD2
TGTGCCAGCAGCGACGTTCGGACTAGCGACTCCTACGAGCAGTACTTC
CASSDVRTSDSYEQYF
>TRBJ1-1|TRBV7-8|NA|NA
TGTGCCAGCAGCTCGACGCCTAAAGGAGGCACTGAAGCTTTCTTT
CASSSTPKGGTEAFF
>TRBJ1-1|TRBV14|NA|NA
TGTGCCAGCAGCCAAGTGGGGCGGACGAACACTGAAGCTTTCTTT
CASSQVGRTNTEAFF
>TRBJ2-7|TRBV27|few|NA
TGTGCCAGCAGTTTATCCCCGGAGGGAGACTACGAGCAGTACTTC
CASSLSPEGDYEQYF
>TRBJ2-3|TRBV11-2|NA|NA
TGTGCCAGCAGCTCCCCGAGCGGGTCCACAGATACGCAGTATTTT
CASSSPSGSTDTQYF
>TRBJ1-2|TRBV2|NA|TRBD1
TGTGCCAGCAGAATCGGGACAGGGGTCCCTCTTGGCTACACCTTC
CASRIGTGVPLGYTF
>TRBJ2-6|TRBV19|NA|NA
TGTGCCAGTAGTATAGTAAGTCTAGGTACCTCTGGGGCCAACGTCCTGACTTTC
CASSIVSLGTSGANVLTF
>TRBJ2-1|TRBV7-8|NA|NA
TGTGCCAGCAGCTTAGCGAGGGTGTCCGGCAATGAGCAGTTCTTC
CASSLARVSGNEQFF